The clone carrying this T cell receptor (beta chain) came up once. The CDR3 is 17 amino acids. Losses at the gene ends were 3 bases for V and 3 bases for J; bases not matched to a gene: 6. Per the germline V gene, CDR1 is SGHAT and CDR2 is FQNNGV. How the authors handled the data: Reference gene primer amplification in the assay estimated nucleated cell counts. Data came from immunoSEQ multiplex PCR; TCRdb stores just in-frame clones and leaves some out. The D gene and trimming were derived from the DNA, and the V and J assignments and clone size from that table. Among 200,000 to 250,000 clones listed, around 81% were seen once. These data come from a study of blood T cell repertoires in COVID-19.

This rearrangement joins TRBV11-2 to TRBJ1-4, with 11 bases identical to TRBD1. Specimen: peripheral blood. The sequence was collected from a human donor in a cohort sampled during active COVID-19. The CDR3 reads CASSLFGTGGSNEKLFF. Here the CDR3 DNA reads TGTGCCAGCAGCTTGTTTGGGACAGGGGGTTCTAATGAAAAACTGTTTTTT.